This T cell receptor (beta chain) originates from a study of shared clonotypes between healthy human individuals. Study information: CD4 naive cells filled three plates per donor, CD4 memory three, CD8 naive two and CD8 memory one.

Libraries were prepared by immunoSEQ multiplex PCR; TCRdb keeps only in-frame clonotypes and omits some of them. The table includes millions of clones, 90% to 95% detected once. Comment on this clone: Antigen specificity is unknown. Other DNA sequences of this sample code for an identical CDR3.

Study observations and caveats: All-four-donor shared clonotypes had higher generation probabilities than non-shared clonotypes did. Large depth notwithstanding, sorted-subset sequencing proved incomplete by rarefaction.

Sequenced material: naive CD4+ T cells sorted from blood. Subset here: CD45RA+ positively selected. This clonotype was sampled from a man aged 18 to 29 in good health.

CDR3 DNA: TGTGCCAGCAGCTTCTCTTGGAACACTGAAGCTTTCTTT. It specifies CASSFSWNTEAFF. The V call is TRBV7-6, the J call TRBJ1-1, with D uncertain. Trimming removed 3 bases from V and 1 base from J, with 6 bases in between. CDR1 SGHVS and CDR2 FNYEAQ come from the germline V gene. CDR3 length: 13 residues.